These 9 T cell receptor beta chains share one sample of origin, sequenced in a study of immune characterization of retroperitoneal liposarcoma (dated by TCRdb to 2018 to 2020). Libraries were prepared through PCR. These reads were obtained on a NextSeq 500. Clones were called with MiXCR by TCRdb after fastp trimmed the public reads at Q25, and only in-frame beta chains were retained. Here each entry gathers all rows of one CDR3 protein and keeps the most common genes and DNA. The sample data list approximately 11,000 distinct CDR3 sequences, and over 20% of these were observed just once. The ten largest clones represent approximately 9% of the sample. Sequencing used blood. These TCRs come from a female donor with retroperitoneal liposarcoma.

The CDR3 is CASGLVPRQVLSYEQYF. The CDR3 coding sequence is TGTGCTAGTGGTTTGGTACCCCGGCAGGTCCTTTCCTACGAGCAGTACTTC. The chain combines TRBV12-5 with TRBJ2-5; D is undetermined. Judging by the DNA end, TRBJ2-7 fits better; the J call may be wrong. The CDR3 length is 17 residues. Germline CDR1 reads LGHNT; CDR2 reads FRNRAP.

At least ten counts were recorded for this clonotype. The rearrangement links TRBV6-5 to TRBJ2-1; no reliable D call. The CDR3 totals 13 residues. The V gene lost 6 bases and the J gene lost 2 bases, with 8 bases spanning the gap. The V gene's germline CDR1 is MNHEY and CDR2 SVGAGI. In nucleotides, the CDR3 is TGTGCCAGCAGACGGTTCCCCTACAATGAGCAGTTCTTC. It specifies CASRRFPYNEQFF.

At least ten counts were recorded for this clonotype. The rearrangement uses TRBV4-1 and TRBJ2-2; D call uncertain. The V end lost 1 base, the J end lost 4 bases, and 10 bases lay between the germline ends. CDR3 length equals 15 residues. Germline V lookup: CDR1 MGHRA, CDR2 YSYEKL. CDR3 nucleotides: TGCGCCAGCAGCCAAGGGGTACAGTTCACCGGGGAGCTGTTTTTT. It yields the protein CASSQGVQFTGELFF.

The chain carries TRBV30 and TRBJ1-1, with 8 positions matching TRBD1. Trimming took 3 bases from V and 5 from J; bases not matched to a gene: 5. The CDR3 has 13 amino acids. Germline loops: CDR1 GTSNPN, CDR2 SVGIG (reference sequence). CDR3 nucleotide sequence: TGTGCCTGGAGGGGCAGGGGGCGGACTGAAGCTTTCTTT. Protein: CAWRGRGRTEAFF.

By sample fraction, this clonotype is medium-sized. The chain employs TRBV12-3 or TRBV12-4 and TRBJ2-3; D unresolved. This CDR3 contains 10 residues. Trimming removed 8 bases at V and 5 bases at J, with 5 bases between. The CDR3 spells CASGVDTQYF. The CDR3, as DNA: TGTGCCAGCGGAGTAGATACGCAGTATTTT.

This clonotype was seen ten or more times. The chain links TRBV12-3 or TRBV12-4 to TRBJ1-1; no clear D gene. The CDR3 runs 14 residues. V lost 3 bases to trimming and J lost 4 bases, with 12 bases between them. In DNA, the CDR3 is TGTGCCAGCAGTTTTCGGCCGGAGGGCACTGAAGCTTTCTTT. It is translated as CASSFRPEGTEAFF.

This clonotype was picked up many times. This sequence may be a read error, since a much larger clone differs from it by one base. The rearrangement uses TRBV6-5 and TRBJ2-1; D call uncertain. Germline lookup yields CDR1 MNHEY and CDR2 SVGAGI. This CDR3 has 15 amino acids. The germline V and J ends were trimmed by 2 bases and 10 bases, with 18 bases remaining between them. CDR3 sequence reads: CASSYLMTVTYEQFF. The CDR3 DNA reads TGTGCCAGCAGTTACCTCATGACCGTGACCTACGAGCAGTTCTTC.

This CDR3 reads CASSLIGRTQYF. The CDR3 DNA is TGTGCCAGCAGCTTAATAGGGAGGACGCAGTATTTT. The chain uses TRBV7-3 and TRBJ2-3; TRBD2 is a possible D gene (6 bases). CDR1 and CDR2 (germline): SGHTA, FQGTGA. This CDR3 comprises 12 residues. Trimming removed 1 base from V and 9 bases from J, with 8 bases in between.

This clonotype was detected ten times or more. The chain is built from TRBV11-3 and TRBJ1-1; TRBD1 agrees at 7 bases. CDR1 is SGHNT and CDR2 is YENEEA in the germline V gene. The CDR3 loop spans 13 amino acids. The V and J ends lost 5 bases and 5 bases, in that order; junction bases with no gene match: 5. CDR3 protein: CASSGMTGTEAFF. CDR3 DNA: TGTGCCAGCAGCGGGATGACAGGGACTGAAGCTTTCTTT.